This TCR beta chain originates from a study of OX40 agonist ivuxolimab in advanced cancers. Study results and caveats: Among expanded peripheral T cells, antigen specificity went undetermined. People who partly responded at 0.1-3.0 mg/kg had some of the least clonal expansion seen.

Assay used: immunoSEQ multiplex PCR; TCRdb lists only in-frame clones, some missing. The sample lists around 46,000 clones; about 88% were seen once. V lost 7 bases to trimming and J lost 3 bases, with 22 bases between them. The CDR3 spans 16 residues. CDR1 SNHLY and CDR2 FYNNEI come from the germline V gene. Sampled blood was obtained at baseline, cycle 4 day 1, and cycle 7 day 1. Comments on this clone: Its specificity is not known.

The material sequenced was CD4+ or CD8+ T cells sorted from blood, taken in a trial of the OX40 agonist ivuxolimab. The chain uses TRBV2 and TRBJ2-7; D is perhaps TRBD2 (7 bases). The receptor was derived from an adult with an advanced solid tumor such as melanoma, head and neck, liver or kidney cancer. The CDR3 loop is CASTDQPRGANYEQYF. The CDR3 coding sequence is TGTGCCAGCACCGATCAACCCCGGGGGGCTAACTACGAGCAGTACTTC.